Listed here is a single TCR beta chain. The antigen is unknown. Germline values: CDR1 PRHDT, CDR2 FYEKMQ (reference sequence). V was pared by 7 bases and J by 7 bases, with 15 bases of the junction left unmatched. There are 17 residues in the CDR3. The sample originates from a study of T cells in Graves' hyperthyroidism and ophthalmopathy. Overall study results and limits: Also found in blood were most expanded thyroid clonotypes above 0.001. Researchers report that a 13 V-J model separated ophthalmopathy from stable hyperthyroidism.

The CDR3 regions of TCR beta were amplified from RNA transcripts. HTBI primers were the set used in a first-round RT-PCR of the TCR CDR3. TCRdb fed the multiplex PCR reads into MiXCR, producing one record per CDR3 protein. The repertoire consists of around 240,000 distinct CDR3 sequences, with about 15% occurring once and the leading ten covering 28%. The sequenced sample consisted of blood. The chain uses TRBV13 and TRBJ2-7, with 14 nucleotides matching TRBD2. This sequence originates from a woman aged 18-29 years with Graves' ophthalmopathy. CDR3 in amino acids: CASNPTVRTSGRQEQYF. In DNA, the CDR3 is TGTGCCAGCAACCCAACGGTGAGGACTAGCGGGAGGCAGGAGCAGTACTTC.